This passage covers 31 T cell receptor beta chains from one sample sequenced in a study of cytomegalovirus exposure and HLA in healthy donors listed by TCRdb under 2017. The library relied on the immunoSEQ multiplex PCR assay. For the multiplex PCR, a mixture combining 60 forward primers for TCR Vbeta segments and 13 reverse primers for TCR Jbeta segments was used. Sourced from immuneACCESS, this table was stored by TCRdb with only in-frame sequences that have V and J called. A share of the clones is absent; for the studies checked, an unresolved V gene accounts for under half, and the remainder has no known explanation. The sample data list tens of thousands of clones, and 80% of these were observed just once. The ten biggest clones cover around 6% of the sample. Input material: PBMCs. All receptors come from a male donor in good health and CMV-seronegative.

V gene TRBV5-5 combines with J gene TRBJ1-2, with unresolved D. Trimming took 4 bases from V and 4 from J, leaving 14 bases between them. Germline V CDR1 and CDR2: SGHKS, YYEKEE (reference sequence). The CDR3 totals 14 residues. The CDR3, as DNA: TGTGCCAGCAGCCCCTATGTTACCCCCTATGGCTACACCTTC. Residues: CASSPYVTPYGYTF.

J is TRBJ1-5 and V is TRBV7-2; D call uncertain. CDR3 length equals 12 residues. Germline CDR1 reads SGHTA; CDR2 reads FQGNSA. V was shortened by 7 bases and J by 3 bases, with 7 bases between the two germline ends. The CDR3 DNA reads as TGTGCCAGCAACTCCGCCAATCAGCCCCAGCATTTT. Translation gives CASNSANQPQHF.

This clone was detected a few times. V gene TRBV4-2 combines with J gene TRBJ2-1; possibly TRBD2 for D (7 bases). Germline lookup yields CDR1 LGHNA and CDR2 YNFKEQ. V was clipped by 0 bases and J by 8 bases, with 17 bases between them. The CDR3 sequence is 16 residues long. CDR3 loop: CASSQEGRAGADEQFF. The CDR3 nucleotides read TGTGCCAGCAGCCAAGAGGGACGCGCGGGGGCGGATGAGCAGTTCTTC.

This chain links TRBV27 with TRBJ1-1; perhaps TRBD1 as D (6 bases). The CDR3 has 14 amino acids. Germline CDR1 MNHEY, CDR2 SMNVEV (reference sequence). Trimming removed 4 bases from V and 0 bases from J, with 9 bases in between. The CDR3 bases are TGTGCCAGCAGTTGGGACAAATTGAACACTGAAGCTTTCTTT. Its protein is CASSWDKLNTEAFF.

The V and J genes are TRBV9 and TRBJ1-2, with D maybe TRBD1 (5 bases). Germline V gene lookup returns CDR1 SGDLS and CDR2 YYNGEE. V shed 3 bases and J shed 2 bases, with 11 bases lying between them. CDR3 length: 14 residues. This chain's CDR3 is CASSEGSGNYGYTF. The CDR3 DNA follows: TGTGCCAGCAGCGAGGGATCAGGGAACTATGGCTACACCTTC.

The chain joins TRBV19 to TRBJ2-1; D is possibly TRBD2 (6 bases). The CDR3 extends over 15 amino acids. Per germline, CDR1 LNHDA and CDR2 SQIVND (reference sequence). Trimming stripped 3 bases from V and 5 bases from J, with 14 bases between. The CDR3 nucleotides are TGTGCCAGTAGTATCTGGGCGGGGCGAAACAATGAGCAGTTCTTC. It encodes CASSIWAGRNNEQFF.

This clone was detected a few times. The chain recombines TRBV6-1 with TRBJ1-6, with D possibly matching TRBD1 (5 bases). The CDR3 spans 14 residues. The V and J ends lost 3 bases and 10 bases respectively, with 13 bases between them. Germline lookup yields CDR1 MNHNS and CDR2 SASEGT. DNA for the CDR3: TGTGCCAGCAGTGAGCAGGGTTTAGGCTCACCCCTCCACTTT. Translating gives CASSEQGLGSPLHF.

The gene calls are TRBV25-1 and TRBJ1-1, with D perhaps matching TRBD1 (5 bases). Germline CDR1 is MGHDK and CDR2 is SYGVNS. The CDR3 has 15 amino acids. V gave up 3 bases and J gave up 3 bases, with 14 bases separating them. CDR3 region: CASSDPGRADTEAFF. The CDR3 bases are TGTGCCAGCAGTGACCCCGGCAGGGCCGACACTGAAGCTTTCTTT.

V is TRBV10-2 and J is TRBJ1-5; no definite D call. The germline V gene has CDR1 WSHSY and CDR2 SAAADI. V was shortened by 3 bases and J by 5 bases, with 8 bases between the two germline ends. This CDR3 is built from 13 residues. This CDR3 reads CASSDRLDQPQHF. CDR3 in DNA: TGCGCCAGCAGTGATCGATTAGATCAGCCCCAGCATTTT.

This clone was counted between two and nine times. CDR3 protein: CASSSRSGFGETQYF. In DNA form, the CDR3 reads TGTGCCAGCAGCTCTAGATCTGGCTTTGGAGAGACCCAGTACTTC. V usage is TRBV11-3 and J usage is TRBJ2-5; no definite D call. Germline CDR1 reads SGHNT; CDR2 reads YENEEA. The CDR3 contains 15 residues. V gave up 4 bases and J gave up 4 bases, with 16 bases separating them.

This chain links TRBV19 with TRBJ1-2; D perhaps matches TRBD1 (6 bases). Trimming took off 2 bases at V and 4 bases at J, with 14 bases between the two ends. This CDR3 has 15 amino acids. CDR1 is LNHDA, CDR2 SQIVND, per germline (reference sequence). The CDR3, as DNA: TGTGCCAGTAGTATAACGACAGGTCCCCCCTATGGCTACACCTTC. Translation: CASSITTGPPYGYTF.

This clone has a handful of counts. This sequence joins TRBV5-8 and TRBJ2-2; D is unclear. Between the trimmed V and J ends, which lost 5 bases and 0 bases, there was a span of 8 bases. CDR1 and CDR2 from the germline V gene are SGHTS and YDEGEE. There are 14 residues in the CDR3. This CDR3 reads CASRELPNTGELFF. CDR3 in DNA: TGTGCCAGCAGAGAGTTACCGAACACCGGGGAGCTGTTTTTT.

The CDR3 DNA follows: TGTGCCAGCAGGGGGACAGGGGACACCGGGGAGCTGTTTTTT. This codes for CASRGTGDTGELFF. V usage is TRBV9 and J usage is TRBJ2-2, with 10 bases fitting TRBD1. Germline V lookup: CDR1 SGDLS, CDR2 YYNGEE. CDR3 length: 14 residues. Trimming at V came to 5 bases and at J to 3 bases, leaving 1 base not matched to a gene.

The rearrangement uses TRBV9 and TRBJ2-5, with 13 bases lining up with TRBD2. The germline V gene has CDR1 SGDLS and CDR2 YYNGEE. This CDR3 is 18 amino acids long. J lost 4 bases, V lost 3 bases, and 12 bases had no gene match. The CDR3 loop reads CASSAPDGTSGERETQYF. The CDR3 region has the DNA TGTGCCAGCAGCGCCCCGGATGGGACTAGCGGGGAGAGAGAGACCCAGTACTTC.

The CDR3: CASSPGQVNQPQHF. The CDR3 DNA sequence: TGTGCCAGCAGCCCTGGACAGGTTAATCAGCCCCAGCATTTT. V gene TRBV11-2 combines with J gene TRBJ1-5; TRBD1 matches 7 bases. J was trimmed by 4 bases and V by 5 bases; bases with no gene match: 5. Germline V gene lookup returns CDR1 SGHAT and CDR2 FQNNGV. CDR3 length: 14 amino acids.

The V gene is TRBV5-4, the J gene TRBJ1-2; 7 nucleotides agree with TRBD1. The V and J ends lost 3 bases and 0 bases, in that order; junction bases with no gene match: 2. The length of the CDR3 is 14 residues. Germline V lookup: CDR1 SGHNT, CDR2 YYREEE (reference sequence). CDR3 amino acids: CASSWDRSNYGYTF. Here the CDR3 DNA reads TGTGCCAGCAGCTGGGACAGATCTAACTATGGCTACACCTTC.

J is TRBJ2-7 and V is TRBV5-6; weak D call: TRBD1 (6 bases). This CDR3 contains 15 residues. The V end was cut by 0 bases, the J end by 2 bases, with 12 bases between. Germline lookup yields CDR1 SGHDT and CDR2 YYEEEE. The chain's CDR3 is CASSLVYRDPYEQYF. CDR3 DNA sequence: TGTGCCAGCAGCTTGGTTTACAGGGACCCCTACGAGCAGTACTTC.

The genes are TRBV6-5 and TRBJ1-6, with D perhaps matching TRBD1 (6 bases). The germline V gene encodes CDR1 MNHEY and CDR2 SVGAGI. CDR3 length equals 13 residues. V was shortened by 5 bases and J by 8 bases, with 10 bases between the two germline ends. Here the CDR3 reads CASSRNRDSPLHF. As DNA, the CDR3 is TGTGCCAGCAGTCGAAACAGGGATTCACCCCTCCACTTT.

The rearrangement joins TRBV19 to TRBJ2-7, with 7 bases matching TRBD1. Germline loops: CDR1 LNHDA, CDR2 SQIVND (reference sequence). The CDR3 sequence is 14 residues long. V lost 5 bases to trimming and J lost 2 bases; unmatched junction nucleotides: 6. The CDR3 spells CASSLRDSPYEQYF. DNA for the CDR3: TGTGCCAGTAGTCTCCGGGACAGCCCCTACGAGCAGTACTTC.

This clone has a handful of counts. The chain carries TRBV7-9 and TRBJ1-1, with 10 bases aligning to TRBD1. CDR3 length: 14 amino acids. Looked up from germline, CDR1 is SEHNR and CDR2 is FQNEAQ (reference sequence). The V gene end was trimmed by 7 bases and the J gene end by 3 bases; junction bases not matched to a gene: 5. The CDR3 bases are TGTGCCAGCAACTCCGGGACAGGGGACACTGAAGCTTTCTTT. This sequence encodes CASNSGTGDTEAFF. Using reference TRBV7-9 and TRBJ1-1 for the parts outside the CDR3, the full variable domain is DTGVSQNPRHKITKRGQNVTFRCDPISEHNRLYWYRQTLGQGPEFLTYFQNEAQLEKSRLLSDRFSAERPKGSFSTLEIQRTEQGDSAMYLCASNSGTGDTEAFFGQGTRLTVV.

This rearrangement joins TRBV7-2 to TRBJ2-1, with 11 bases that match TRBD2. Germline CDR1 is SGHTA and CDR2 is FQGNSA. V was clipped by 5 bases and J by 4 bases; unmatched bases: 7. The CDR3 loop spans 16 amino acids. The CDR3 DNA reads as TGTGCCAGCAGCATATCCGGGACTAGCGGATACAATGAGCAGTTCTTC. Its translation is CASSISGTSGYNEQFF.

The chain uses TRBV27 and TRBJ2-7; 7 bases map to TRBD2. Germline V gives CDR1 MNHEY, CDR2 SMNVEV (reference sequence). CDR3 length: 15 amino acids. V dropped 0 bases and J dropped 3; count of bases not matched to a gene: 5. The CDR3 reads CASSLSSGGDYEQYF. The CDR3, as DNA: TGTGCCAGCAGTTTATCGTCGGGGGGAGACTACGAGCAGTACTTC.

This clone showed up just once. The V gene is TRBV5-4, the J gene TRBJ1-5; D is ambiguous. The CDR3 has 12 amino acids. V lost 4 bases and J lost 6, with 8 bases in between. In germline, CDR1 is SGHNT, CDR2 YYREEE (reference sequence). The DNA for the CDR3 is TGTGCCAGCAGCCTAGTTGGTCAGCCCCAGCATTTT. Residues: CASSLVGQPQHF.

CDR3 residues: CASSVAGGRNEQFF. The CDR3 DNA reads as TGTGCCAGCAGCGTAGCGGGGGGGCGTAATGAGCAGTTCTTC. J is TRBJ2-1 and V is TRBV9, with 8 bases lining up with TRBD2. V gave up 0 bases and J gave up 7 bases; unmatched junction bases: 3. Germline assignment: CDR1 SGDLS and CDR2 YYNGEE. This CDR3 comprises 14 residues.

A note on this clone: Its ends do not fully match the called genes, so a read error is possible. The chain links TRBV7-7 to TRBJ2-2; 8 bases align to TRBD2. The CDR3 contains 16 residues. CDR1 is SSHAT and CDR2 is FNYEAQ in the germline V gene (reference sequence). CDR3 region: CASSLATVAGTGELFF. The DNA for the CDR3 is TGTGCTAGCAGCTTAGCGACGGTAGCGGGGACCGGGGAGCTGTTTTTT.

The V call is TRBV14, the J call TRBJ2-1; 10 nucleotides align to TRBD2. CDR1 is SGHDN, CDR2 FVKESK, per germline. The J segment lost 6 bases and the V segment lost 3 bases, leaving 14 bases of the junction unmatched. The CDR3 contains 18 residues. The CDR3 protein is CASSHRPTAGGPSNEQFF. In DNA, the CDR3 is TGTGCCAGCAGCCACCGACCCACAGCGGGGGGGCCGAGCAATGAGCAGTTCTTC.

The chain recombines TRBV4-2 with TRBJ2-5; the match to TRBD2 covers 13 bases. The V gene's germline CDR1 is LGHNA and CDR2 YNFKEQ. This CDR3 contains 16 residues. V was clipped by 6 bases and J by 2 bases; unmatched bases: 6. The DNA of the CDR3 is TGTGCCAGCAGGGGAACTAGCGGGGGGGGGCAAGAGACCCAGTACTTC. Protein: CASRGTSGGGQETQYF.

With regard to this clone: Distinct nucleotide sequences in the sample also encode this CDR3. CDR3 protein: CSAGSVTRAGEAFF. CDR3 coding DNA: TGCAGCGCGGGATCCGTTACCAGGGCGGGGGAAGCTTTCTTT. V gene TRBV29-1 combines with J gene TRBJ1-1; possibly TRBD1 for D (5 bases). The CDR3 has 14 residues. The ends were cut back, 7 bases at V and 8 bases at J, with 23 bases in the middle. Per the germline V gene, CDR1 is SQVTM and CDR2 is ANQGSEA.

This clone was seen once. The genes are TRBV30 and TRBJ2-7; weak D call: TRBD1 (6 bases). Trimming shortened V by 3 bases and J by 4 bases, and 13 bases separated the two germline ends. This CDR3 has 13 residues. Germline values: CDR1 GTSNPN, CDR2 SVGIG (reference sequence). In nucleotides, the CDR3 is TGTGCCTGGAGGGAACAGGGAGTGTACGAGCAGTACTTC. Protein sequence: CAWREQGVYEQYF.

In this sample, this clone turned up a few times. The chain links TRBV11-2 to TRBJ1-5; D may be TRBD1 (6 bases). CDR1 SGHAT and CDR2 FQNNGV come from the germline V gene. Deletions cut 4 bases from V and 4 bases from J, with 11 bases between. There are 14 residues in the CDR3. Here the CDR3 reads CASSSQGVNQPQHF. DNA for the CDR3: TGTGCCAGCAGCTCACAGGGCGTTAATCAGCCCCAGCATTTT.

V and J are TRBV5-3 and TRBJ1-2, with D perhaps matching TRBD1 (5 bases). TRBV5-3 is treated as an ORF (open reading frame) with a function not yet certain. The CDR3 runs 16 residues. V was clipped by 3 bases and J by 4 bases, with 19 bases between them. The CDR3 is CARSSDGAGRIYGYTF. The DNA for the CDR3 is TGTGCCAGAAGCTCCGACGGGGCAGGGAGGATCTATGGCTACACCTTC.